These T cell receptor beta chains were read from a single sample in a study of cytomegalovirus exposure and HLA in healthy donors. Profiled with immunoSEQ multiplex PCR; TCRdb holds only in-frame clones, not every one. The sample shows approximately 71,000 clones, less than 80% of them seen only once. Material: PBMCs. These receptors were taken from a woman between 40 and 50 years old in good health and CMV-seropositive. Both conserved end residues are part of each CDR3. A D gene is named only where the DNA matches it firmly. Rows give clone size only sometimes, using once, few, many, or a class for an expanded clone.

V gene: TRBV25-1
J gene: TRBJ1-1
clone size: once
D gene: .
CDR3 DNA: TGTGCCAGCAGTAGCCTCGGGGGATCCGAAGCTTTCTTT
CDR3 protein: CASSSLGGSEAFF

V gene: TRBV2
J gene: TRBJ2-3
clone size: .
D gene: TRBD2
CDR3 DNA: TGTGCCAGCAGGAAGCGGGGGGTCACAGATACGCAGTATTTT
CDR3 protein: CASRKRGVTDTQYF

V gene: TRBV2
J gene: TRBJ1-2
clone size: .
D gene: .
CDR3 DNA: TGTGCCAGCAGCGCCGGGGGGCTAGACTATGGCTACACCTTC
CDR3 protein: CASSAGGLDYGYTF

V gene: TRBV13
J gene: TRBJ2-3
clone size: .
D gene: .
CDR3 DNA: TGTGCCAGCCACCCTTCCGGGTCCGAAGATACGCAGTATTTT
CDR3 protein: CASHPSGSEDTQYF

V gene: TRBV19
J gene: TRBJ2-3
clone size: few
D gene: .
CDR3 DNA: TGTGCCAGTAGTATACTGAGAGATGGCACAGATACGCAGTATTTT
CDR3 protein: CASSILRDGTDTQYF

V gene: TRBV4-1
J gene: TRBJ2-5
clone size: .
D gene: .
CDR3 DNA: TGCGCCAGCAGCCCCCTGGGGGCCCCGGGGGAGACCCAGTACTTC
CDR3 protein: CASSPLGAPGETQYF

V gene: TRBV6-6
J gene: TRBJ1-6
clone size: few
D gene: .
CDR3 DNA: TGTGCCAGCAGCAAGGGGTCCTATAATTCACCCCTCCACTTT
CDR3 protein: CASSKGSYNSPLHF

V gene: TRBV5-6
J gene: TRBJ1-1
clone size: .
D gene: .
CDR3 DNA: TGTGCCAGCAGCTTAATGCGCCTCGGAGCTTTCTTT
CDR3 protein: CASSLMRLGAFF

V gene: TRBV6-5
J gene: TRBJ2-3
clone size: .
D gene: .
CDR3 DNA: TGTGCCAGCAGTTACTCGGGGGGAAGAGATACGCAGTATTTT
CDR3 protein: CASSYSGGRDTQYF

V gene: TRBV5-1
J gene: TRBJ1-5
clone size: .
D gene: .
CDR3 DNA: TGCGCCAGCAGCTTGGAGCGCAATCAGCCCCAGCATTTT
CDR3 protein: CASSLERNQPQHF

V gene: TRBV6-5
J gene: TRBJ1-1
clone size: few
D gene: TRBD1
CDR3 DNA: TGTGCCAGCAGTAACCCCAGGGGGACTGAAGCTTTCTTT
CDR3 protein: CASSNPRGTEAFF

V gene: TRBV19
J gene: TRBJ2-7
clone size: .
D gene: .
CDR3 DNA: TGTGCCAGTAGTATGGCGGGGAGGAATTACGAGCAGTACTTC
CDR3 protein: CASSMAGRNYEQYF

V gene: TRBV30
J gene: TRBJ1-2
clone size: .
D gene: TRBD1
CDR3 DNA: TGTGCCTGGAGGAGACAGGGGGTTGACTATGGCTACACCTTC
CDR3 protein: CAWRRQGVDYGYTF

V gene: TRBV18
J gene: TRBJ1-2
clone size: .
D gene: .
CDR3 DNA: TGTGCCAGCTCACCACGACAGGCTAACTATGGCTACACCTTC
CDR3 protein: CASSPRQANYGYTF

V gene: TRBV6-5
J gene: TRBJ1-2
clone size: .
D gene: .
CDR3 DNA: TGTGCCAGCAGAACTAACGCGGGACCGTACTATGGCTACACCTTC
CDR3 protein: CASRTNAGPYYGYTF

V gene: TRBV4-2
J gene: TRBJ2-2
clone size: .
D gene: .
CDR3 DNA: TGTGCCAGCAGCCACCCCGTTAAACAGGGAACCGGGGAGCTGTTTTTT
CDR3 protein: CASSHPVKQGTGELFF

V gene: TRBV5-6
J gene: TRBJ2-7
clone size: .
D gene: .
CDR3 DNA: TGTGCCAGCAGCCCGGGGGACTCCTACGAGCAGTACTTC
CDR3 protein: CASSPGDSYEQYF

V gene: TRBV5-1
J gene: TRBJ1-1
clone size: .
D gene: TRBD1
CDR3 DNA: TGCGCCAGCAGCTTCCTCGGGACAGCAGTCAACACTGAAGCTTTCTTT
CDR3 protein: CASSFLGTAVNTEAFF

V gene: TRBV7-2
J gene: TRBJ1-4
clone size: .
D gene: .
CDR3 DNA: TGTGCCAGCAGCCAACAATGGCAAACTAATGAAAAACTGTTTTTT
CDR3 protein: CASSQQWQTNEKLFF

V gene: TRBV9
J gene: TRBJ1-2
clone size: .
D gene: TRBD1
CDR3 DNA: TGTGCCAGCAGCGAGTGGACAGGGAAGGCTAATGGCTACACCTTC
CDR3 protein: CASSEWTGKANGYTF

V gene: TRBV7-8
J gene: TRBJ2-7
clone size: .
D gene: TRBD1
CDR3 DNA: TGTGCCAGCAGCTTAGCATGGGACAGCTCCTACGAGCAGTACTTC
CDR3 protein: CASSLAWDSSYEQYF

V gene: TRBV4-1
J gene: TRBJ1-2
clone size: .
D gene: .
CDR3 DNA: TGCGCCAGCAGCCAAGTACTGGGGGCGCGTGGCTACACCTTC
CDR3 protein: CASSQVLGARGYTF

V gene: TRBV19
J gene: TRBJ1-1
clone size: .
D gene: .
CDR3 DNA: TGTGCCAGTAGTACGACAGCGAACACTGAAGCTTTCTTT
CDR3 protein: CASSTTANTEAFF

V gene: TRBV2
J gene: TRBJ1-1
clone size: .
D gene: TRBD1
CDR3 DNA: TGTGCCAGCAGTGAAGCCGTAAGGGGACAGGCCGGGTGGGCTGAAGCTTTCTTT
CDR3 protein: CASSEAVRGQAGWAEAFF

V gene: TRBV2
J gene: TRBJ2-1
clone size: .
D gene: .
CDR3 DNA: TGTGCCAGCATCTTATACAATGAGCAGTTCTTC
CDR3 protein: CASILYNEQFF

V gene: TRBV2
J gene: TRBJ1-1
clone size: once
D gene: .
CDR3 DNA: TGTGCCAGCTTTAGTTTAACTGAAGCTTTCTTT
CDR3 protein: CASFSLTEAFF